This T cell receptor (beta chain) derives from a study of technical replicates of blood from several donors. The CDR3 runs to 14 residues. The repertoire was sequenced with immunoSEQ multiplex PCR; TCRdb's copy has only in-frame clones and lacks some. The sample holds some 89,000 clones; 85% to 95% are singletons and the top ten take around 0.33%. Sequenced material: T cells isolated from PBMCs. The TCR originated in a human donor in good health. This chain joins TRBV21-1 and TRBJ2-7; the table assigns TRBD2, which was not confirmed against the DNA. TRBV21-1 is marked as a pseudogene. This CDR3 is CASSMRDRSYEQYF. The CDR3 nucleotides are TGTGCCAGCAGCATGCGGGATCGTTCCTACGAGCAGTACTTC.